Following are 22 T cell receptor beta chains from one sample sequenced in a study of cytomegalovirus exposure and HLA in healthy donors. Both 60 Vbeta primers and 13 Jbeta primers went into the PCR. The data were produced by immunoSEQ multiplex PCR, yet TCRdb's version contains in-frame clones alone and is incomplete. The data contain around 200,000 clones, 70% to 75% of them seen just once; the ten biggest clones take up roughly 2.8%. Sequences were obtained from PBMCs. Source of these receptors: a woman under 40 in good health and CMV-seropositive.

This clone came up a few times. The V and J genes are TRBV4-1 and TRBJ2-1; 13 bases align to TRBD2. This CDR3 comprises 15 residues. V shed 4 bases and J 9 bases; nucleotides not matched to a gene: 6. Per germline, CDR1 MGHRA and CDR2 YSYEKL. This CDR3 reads CASSLGLAGVSEQFF. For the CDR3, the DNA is TGCGCCAGCAGCCTCGGACTAGCGGGAGTCAGTGAGCAGTTCTTC.

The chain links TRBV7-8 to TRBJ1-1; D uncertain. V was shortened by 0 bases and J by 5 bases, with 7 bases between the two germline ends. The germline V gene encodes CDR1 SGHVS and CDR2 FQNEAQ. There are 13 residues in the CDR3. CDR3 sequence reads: CASSLARGTEAFF. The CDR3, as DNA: TGTGCCAGCAGCTTAGCTAGAGGGACTGAAGCTTTCTTT. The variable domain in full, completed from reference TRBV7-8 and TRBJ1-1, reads GAGVSQSPRYKVAKRGQDVALRCDPISGHVSLFWYQQALGQGPEFLTYFQNEAQLDKSGLPSDRFFAERPEGSVSTLKIQRTQQEDSAVYLCASSLARGTEAFFGQGTRLTVV.

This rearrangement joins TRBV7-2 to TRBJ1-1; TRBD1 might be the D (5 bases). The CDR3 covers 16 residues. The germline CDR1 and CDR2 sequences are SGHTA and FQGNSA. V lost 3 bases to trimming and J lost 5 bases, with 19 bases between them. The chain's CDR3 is CASSFAAQSGYTEAFF. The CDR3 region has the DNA TGTGCCAGCAGCTTTGCTGCTCAATCAGGGTATACTGAAGCTTTCTTT.

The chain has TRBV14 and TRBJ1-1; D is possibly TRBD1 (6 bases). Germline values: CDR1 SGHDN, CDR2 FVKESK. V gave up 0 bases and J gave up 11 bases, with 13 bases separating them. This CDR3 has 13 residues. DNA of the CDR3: TGTGCCAGCAGCCAAGAAATTTGGGGGCTGGCTTTCTTT. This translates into CASSQEIWGLAFF. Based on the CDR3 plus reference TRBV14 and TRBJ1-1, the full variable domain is EAGVTQFPSHSVIEKGQTVTLRCDPISGHDNLYWYRRVMGKEIKFLLHFVKESKQDESGMPNNRFLAERTGGTYSTLKVQPAELEDSGVYFCASSQEIWGLAFFGQGTRLTVV.

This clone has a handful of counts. CDR3 in DNA: TGTGCCAGCAGCCAGGAGACCCAGTACTTC. Translated: CASSQETQYF. This chain joins TRBV28 and TRBJ2-5; D is unresolved. The germline V and J ends were trimmed by 6 bases and 5 bases, with 4 bases remaining between them. Germline values: CDR1 MDHEN, CDR2 SYDVKM. This CDR3 has 10 amino acids.

This CDR3 reads CASSLGGVGNQPQHF. The CDR3 DNA sequence: TGTGCCAGCAGTTTGGGGGGGGTTGGCAATCAGCCCCAGCATTTT. This chain connects TRBV6-6 to TRBJ1-5; perhaps TRBD1 as D (5 bases). From germline, CDR1 is MNHNY and CDR2 SVGAGI (reference sequence). Between the trimmed V and J ends, which lost 4 bases and 2 bases, there was a span of 12 bases. The CDR3 is 15 residues long.

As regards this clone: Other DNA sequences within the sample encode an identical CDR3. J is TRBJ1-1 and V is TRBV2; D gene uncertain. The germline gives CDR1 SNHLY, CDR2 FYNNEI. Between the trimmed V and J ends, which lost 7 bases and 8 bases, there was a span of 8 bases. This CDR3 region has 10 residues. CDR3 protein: CASTTSEAFF. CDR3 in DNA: TGTGCCAGCACCACTAGCGAAGCTTTCTTT.

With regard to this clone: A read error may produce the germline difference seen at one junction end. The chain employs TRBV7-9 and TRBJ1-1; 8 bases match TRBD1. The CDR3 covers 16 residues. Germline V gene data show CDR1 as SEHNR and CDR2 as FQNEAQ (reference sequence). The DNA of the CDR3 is TGTTCCAGCAGCCTCCGGGACAGGAGTTTGAACACTGAAGCTTTCTTT. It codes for CSSSLRDRSLNTEAFF.

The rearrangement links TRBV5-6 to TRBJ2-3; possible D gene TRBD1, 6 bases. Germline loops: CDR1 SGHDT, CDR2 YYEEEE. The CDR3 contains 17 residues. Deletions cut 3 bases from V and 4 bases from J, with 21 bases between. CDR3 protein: CASSWDKAIDSPDTQYF. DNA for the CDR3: TGTGCCAGCAGCTGGGACAAGGCAATAGACTCACCAGATACGCAGTATTTT.

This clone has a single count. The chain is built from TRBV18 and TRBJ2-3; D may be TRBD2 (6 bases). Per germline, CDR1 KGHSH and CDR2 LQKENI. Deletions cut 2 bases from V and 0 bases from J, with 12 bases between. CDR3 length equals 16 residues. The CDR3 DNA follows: TGTGCCAGCTCACCAATAGGAGGGTTAAGCACAGATACGCAGTATTTT. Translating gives CASSPIGGLSTDTQYF.

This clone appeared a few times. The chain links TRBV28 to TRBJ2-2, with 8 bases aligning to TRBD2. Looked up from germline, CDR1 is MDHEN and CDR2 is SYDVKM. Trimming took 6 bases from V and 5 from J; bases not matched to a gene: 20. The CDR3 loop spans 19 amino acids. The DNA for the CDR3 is TGTGCCAGCAGGGAACTTAAGCGGGAGTTTAGAGTTGGTACCGGGGAGCTGTTTTTT. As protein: CASRELKREFRVGTGELFF.

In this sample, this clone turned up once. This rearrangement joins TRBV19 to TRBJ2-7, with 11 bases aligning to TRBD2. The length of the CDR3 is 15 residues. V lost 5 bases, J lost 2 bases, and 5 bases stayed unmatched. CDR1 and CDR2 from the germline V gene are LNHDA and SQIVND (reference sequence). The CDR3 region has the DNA TGTGCCAGTAGTTATGGGACTAGCGGTACCTACGAGCAGTACTTC. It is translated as CASSYGTSGTYEQYF. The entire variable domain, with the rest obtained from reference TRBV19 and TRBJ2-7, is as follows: DGGITQSPKYLFRKEGQNVTLSCEQNLNHDAMYWYRQDPGQGLRLIYYSQIVNDFQKGDIAEGYSVSREKKESFPLTVTSAQKNPTAFYLCASSYGTSGTYEQYFGPGTRLTVT.

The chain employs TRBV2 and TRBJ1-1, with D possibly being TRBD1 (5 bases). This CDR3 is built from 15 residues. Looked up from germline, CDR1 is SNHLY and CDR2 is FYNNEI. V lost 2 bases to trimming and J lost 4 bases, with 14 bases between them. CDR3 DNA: TGTGCCAGCAGTGAAACGAGAGGGGAGGCCACTGAAGCTTTCTTT. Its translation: CASSETRGEATEAFF.

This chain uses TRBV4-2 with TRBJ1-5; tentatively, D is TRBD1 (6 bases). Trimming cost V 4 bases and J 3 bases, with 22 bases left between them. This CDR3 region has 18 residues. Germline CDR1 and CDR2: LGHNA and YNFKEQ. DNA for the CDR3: TGTGCCAGCAGCCGAGGGGGTTCAGGGGCTCTAGCCAATCAGCCCCAGCATTTT. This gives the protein CASSRGGSGALANQPQHF.

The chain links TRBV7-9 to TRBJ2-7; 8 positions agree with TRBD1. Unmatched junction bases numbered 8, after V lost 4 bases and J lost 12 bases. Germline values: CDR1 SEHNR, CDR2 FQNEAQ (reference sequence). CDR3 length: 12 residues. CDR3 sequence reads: CASSSDRGSWYF. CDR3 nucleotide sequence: TGTGCCAGCAGCTCTGACAGGGGTTCCTGGTACTTC.

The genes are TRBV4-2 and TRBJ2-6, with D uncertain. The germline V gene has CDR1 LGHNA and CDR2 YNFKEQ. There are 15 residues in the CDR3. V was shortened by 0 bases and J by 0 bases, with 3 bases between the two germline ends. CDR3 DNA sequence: TGTGCCAGCAGCCAAGACAACTCTGGGGCCAACGTCCTGACTTTC. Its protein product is CASSQDNSGANVLTF.

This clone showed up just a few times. CDR3 residues: CASSQEARAGNTIYF. The CDR3 DNA is TGTGCCAGCAGCCAGGAGGCCCGCGCGGGAAACACCATATATTTT. V gene TRBV5-6 combines with J gene TRBJ1-3; D call uncertain. V was shortened by 4 bases and J by 4 bases, with 15 bases between the two germline ends. In germline, CDR1 is SGHDT, CDR2 YYEEEE. The CDR3 runs to 15 residues.

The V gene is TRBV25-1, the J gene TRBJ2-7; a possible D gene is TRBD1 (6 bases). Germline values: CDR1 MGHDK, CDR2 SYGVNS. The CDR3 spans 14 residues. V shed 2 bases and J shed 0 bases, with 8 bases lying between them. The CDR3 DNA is TGTGCCAGCAGTGAAACAGGGAGCTCCTACGAGCAGTACTTC. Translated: CASSETGSSYEQYF.

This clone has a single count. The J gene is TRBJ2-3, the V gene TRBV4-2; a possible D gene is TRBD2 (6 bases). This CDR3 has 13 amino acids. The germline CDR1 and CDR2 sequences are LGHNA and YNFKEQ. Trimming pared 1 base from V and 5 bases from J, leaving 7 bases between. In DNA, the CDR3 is TGTGCCAGCAGCCAAGGGAGGGGAGATACGCAGTATTTT. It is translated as CASSQGRGDTQYF.

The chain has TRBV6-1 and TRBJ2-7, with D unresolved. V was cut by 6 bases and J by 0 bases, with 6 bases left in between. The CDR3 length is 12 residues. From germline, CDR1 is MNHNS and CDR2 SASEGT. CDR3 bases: TGTGCCAGCAGGCGGAGCTCCTACGAGCAGTACTTC. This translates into CASRRSSYEQYF.

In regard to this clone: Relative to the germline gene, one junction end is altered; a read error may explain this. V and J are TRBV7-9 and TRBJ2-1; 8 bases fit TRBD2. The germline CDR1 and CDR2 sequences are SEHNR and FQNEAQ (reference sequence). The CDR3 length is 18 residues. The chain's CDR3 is CSSSILQRGQGRGDEQFF. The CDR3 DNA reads TGTTCCAGCAGCATACTCCAGCGGGGGCAGGGCAGAGGGGATGAGCAGTTCTTC.

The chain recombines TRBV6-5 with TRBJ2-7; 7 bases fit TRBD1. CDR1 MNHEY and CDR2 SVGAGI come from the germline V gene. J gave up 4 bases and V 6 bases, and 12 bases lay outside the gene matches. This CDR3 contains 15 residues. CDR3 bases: TGTGCCAGCAGCGAGACAGGGATCGGGCCATACGAGCAGTACTTC. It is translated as CASSETGIGPYEQYF.